This TCR beta chain was retrieved from a study of cytomegalovirus exposure and HLA in healthy donors. Notes on the study in general: Later, an analysis showed that TCR beta chains associated with HLA were more clonally expanded than others that were equally common.

For this clone: What it recognizes is unknown.

The PCR made use of 60 Vbeta and 13 Jbeta primers. Generated by immunoSEQ multiplex PCR, the TCRdb table keeps only in-frame clones and is missing some. The sample has roughly 120,000 clones; 75% to 80% are singletons. Sequenced: PBMCs. This TCR was sampled from a woman in her twenties or thirties in good health and CMV-seropositive.

The CDR3 loop is CAISGGAAGGQTDTQYF. The DNA for the CDR3 is TGTGCCATCAGTGGGGGAGCAGCGGGGGGTCAAACAGATACGCAGTATTTT. This sequence joins TRBV10-3 and TRBJ2-3; 9 bases are shared with TRBD2. CDR1 and CDR2 from the germline V gene are ENHRY and SYGVKD. The CDR3 sequence is 17 residues long. The V and J ends lost 4 bases and 3 bases, in that order; junction bases with no gene match: 11.